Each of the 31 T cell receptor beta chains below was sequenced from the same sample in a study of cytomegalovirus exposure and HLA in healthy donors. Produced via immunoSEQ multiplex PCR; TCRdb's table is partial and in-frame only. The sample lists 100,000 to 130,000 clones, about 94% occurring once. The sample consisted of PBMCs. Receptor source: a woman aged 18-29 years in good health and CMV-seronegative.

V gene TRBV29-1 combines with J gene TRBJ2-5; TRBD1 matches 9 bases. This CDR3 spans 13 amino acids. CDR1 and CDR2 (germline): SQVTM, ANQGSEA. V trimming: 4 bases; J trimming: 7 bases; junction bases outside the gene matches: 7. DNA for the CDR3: TGCAGCGTTGTGGGGGACAGGGAAAGGACCCAGTACTTC. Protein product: CSVVGDRERTQYF. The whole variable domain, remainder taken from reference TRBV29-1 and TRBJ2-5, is SAVISQKPSRDICQRGTSLTIQCQVDSQVTMMFWYRQQPGQSLTLIATANQGSEATYESGFVIDKFPISRPNLTFSTLTVSNMSPEDSSIYLCSVVGDRERTQYFGPGTRLLVL.

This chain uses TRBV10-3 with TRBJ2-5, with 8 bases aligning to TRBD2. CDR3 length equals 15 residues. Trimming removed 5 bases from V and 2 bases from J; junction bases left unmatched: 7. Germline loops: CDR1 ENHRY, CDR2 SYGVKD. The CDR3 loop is CAISLLAGEQETQYF. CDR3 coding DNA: TGTGCCATCAGTCTCCTAGCGGGCGAACAAGAGACCCAGTACTTC.

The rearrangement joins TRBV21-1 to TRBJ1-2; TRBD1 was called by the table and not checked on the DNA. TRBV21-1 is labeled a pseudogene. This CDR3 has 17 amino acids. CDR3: CASSSVETGKLIYGYTF. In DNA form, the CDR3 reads TGTGCCAGCAGCTCAGTGGAGACAGGGAAACTGATCTATGGCTACACCTTC.

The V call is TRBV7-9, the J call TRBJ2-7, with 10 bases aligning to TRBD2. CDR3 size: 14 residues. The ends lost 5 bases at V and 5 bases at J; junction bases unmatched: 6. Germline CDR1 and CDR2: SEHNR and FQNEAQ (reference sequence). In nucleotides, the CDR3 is TGTGCCAGCAGCAACATAGCGGGGGGCCACGAGCAGTACTTC. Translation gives CASSNIAGGHEQYF.

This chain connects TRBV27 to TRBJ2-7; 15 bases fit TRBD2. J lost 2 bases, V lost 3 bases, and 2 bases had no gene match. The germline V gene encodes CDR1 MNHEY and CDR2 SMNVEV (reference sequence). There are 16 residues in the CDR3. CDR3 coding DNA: TGTGCCAGCAGTTTGGGACTAGCGGGGGGACCCTACGAGCAGTACTTC. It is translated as CASSLGLAGGPYEQYF.

DNA of the CDR3: TGTGCCATCTGCCCACAACTCGGGAGAGAGCAGTTCTTC. Translating it yields CAICPQLGREQFF. The rearrangement joins TRBV10-3 to TRBJ2-1, with D possibly TRBD2 on 6 matching bases. The V gene's germline CDR1 is ENHRY and CDR2 SYGVKD. The CDR3 contains 13 residues. The V and J ends lost 8 bases and 10 bases respectively, with 18 bases between them.

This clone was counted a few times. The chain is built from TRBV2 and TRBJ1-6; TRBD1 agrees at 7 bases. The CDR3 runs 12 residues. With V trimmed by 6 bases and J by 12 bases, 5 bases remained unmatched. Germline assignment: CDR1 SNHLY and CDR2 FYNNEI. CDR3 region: CASRGDREPLHF. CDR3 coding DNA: TGTGCCAGCAGGGGAGACAGGGAACCCCTCCACTTT.

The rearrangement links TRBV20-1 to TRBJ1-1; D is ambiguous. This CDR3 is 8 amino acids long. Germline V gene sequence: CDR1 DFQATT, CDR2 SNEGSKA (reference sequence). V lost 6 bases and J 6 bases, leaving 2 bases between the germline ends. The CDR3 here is CSASEAFF. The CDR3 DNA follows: TGCAGTGCCTCTGAAGCTTTCTTT.

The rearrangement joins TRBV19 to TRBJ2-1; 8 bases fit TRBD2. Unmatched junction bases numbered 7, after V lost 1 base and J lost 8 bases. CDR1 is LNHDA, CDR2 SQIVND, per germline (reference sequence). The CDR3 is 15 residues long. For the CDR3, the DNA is TGTGCCAGTAGTATAGGACGGGGGGGGAGCGATGAGCAGTTCTTC. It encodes CASSIGRGGSDEQFF.

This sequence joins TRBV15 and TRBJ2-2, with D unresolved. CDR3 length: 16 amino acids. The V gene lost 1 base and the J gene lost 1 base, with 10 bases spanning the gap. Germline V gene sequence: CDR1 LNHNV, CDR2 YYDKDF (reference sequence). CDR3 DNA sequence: TGTGCCACCAGCAGAGCCCCACATCAGAACACCGGGGAGCTGTTTTTT. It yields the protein CATSRAPHQNTGELFF.

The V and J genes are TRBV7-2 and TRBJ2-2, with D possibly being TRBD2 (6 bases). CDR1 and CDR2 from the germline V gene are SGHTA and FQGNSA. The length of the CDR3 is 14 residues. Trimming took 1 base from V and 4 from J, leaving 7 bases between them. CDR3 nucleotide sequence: TGTGCCAGCAGCTTAGGGACTACCACCGGGGAGCTGTTTTTT. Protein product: CASSLGTTTGELFF.

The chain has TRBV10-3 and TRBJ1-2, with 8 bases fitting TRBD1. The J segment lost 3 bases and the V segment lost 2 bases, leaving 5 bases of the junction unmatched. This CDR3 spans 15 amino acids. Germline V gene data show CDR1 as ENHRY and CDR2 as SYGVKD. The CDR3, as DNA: TGTGCCATCAGTGAGCCCAGACAGGGGCACTATGGCTACACCTTC. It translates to CAISEPRQGHYGYTF.

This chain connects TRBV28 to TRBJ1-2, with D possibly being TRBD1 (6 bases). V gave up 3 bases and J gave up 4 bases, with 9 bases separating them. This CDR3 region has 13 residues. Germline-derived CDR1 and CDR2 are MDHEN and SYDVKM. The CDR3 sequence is CASSFVTGYGYTF. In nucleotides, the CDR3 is TGTGCCAGCAGTTTCGTGACAGGCTATGGCTACACCTTC.

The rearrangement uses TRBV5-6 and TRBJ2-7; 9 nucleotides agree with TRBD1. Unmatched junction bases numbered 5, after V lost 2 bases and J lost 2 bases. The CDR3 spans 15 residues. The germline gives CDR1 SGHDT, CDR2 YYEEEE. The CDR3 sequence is CASSFGTGIPYEQYF. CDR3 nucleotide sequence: TGTGCCAGCAGCTTCGGGACAGGGATACCCTACGAGCAGTACTTC.

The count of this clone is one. The CDR3 region is CASSYGAELNSPLHF. CDR3 coding DNA: TGTGCCAGCAGTTACGGGGCAGAACTTAATTCACCCCTCCACTTT. The chain uses TRBV6-5 and TRBJ1-6; D possibly corresponds to TRBD1 (5 bases). Deletions cut 2 bases from V and 6 bases from J, with 11 bases between. The CDR3 has 15 amino acids. The germline V gene encodes CDR1 MNHEY and CDR2 SVGAGI.

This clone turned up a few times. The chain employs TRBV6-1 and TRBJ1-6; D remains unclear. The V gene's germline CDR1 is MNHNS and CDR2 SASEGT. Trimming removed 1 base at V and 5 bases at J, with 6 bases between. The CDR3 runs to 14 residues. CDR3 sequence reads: CASSEVQNNSPLHF. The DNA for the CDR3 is TGTGCCAGCAGTGAAGTACAGAATAATTCACCCCTCCACTTT.

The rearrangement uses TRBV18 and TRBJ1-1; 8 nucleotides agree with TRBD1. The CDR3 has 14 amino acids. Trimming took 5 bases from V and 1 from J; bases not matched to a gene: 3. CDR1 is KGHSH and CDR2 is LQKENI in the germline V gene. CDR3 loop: CASSLQGENTEAFF. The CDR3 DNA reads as TGTGCCAGCTCATTACAGGGGGAGAACACTGAAGCTTTCTTT.

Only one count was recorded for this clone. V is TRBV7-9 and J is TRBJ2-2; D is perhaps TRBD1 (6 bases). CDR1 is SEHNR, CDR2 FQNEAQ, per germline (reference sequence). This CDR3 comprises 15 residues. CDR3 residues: CAETGFTTNTGELFF. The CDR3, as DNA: TGTGCAGAAACAGGGTTCACTACGAACACCGGGGAGCTGTTTTTT.

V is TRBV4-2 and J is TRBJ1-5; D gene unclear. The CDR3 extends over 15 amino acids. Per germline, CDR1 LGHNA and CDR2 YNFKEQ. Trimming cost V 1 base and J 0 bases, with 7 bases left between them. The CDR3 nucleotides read TGTGCCAGCAGCCAAGTAGTATATAGCAATCAGCCCCAGCATTTT. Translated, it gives CASSQVVYSNQPQHF.

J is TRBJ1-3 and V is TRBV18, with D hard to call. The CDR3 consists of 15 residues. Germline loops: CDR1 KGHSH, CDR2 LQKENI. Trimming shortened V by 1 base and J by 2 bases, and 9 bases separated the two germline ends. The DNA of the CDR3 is TGTGCCAGCTCACCACTTAATGGCCCTGGAAACACCATATATTTT. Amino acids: CASSPLNGPGNTIYF.

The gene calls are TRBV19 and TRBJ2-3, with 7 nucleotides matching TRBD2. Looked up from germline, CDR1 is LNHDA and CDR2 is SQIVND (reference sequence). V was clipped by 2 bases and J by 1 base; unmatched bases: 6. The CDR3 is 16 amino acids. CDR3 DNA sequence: TGTGCCAGTAGTATAACGGGGGGAGGGGGCACAGATACGCAGTATTTT. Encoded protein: CASSITGGGGTDTQYF.

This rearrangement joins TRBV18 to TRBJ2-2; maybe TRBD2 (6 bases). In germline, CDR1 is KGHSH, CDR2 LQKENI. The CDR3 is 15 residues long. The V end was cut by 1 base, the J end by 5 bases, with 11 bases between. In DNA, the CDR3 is TGTGCCAGCTCACCACGGGACTCTATAACCGGGGAGCTGTTTTTT. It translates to CASSPRDSITGELFF.

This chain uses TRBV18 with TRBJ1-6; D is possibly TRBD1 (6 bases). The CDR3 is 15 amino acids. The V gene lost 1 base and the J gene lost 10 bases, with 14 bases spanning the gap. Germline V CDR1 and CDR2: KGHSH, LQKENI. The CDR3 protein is CASSPQDRRGSPLHF. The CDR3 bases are TGTGCCAGCTCACCACAGGACAGACGGGGCTCACCCCTCCACTTT.

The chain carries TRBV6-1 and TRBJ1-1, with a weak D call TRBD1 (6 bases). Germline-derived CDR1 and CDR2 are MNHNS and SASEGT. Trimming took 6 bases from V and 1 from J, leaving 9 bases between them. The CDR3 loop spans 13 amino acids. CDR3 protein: CASSRQENTEAFF. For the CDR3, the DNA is TGTGCCAGCAGCAGACAGGAGAACACTGAAGCTTTCTTT.

The CDR3 here is CASSLGPRRYDTEAFF. CDR3 nucleotide sequence: TGTGCCAGCAGCTTAGGGCCCCGGCGGTATGACACTGAAGCTTTCTTT. The V gene is TRBV7-6, the J gene TRBJ1-1, with D hard to call. Germline CDR1 SGHVS, CDR2 FNYEAQ. The V end was cut by 1 base, the J end by 3 bases, with 15 bases between. The CDR3 sequence is 16 residues long.

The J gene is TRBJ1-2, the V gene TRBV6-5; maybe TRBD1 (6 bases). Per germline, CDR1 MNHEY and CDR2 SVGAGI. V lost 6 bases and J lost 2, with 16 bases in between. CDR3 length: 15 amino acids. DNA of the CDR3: TGTGCCAGCAGACTCCGGGACACCATCAACTATGGCTACACCTTC. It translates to CASRLRDTINYGYTF.

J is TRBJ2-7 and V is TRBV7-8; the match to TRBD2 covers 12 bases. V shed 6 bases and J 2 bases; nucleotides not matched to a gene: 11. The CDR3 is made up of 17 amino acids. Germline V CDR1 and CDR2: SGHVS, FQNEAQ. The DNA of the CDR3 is TGTGCCAGCAGACATACTAGCGGGGGGTCAGGGGCCTACGAGCAGTACTTC. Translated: CASRHTSGGSGAYEQYF.

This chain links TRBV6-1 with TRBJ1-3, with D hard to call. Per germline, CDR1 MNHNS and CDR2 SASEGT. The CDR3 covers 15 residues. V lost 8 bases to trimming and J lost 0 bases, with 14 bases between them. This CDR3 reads CASGQQYLSGNTIYF. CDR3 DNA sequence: TGTGCCAGCGGGCAACAGTACCTCTCTGGAAACACCATATATTTT.

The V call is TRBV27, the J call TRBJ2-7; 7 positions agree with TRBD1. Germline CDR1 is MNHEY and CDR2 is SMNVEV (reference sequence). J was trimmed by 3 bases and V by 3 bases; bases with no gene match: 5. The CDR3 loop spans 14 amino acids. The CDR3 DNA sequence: TGTGCCAGCAGTTTCCGGGACAGCAGCTACGAGCAGTACTTC. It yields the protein CASSFRDSSYEQYF.

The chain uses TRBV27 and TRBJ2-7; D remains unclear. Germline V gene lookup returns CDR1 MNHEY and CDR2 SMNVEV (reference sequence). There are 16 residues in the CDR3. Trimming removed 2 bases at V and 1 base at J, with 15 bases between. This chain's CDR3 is CASSLGSGPISYEQYF. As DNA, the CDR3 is TGTGCCAGCAGTTTAGGCTCTGGGCCGATTTCCTACGAGCAGTACTTC.

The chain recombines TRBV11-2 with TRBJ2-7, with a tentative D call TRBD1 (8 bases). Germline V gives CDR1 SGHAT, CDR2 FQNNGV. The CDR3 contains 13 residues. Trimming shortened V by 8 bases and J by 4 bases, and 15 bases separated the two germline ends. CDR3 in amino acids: CASGGQGGYEQYF. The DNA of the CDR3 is TGTGCCAGCGGAGGACAGGGAGGGTACGAGCAGTACTTC.